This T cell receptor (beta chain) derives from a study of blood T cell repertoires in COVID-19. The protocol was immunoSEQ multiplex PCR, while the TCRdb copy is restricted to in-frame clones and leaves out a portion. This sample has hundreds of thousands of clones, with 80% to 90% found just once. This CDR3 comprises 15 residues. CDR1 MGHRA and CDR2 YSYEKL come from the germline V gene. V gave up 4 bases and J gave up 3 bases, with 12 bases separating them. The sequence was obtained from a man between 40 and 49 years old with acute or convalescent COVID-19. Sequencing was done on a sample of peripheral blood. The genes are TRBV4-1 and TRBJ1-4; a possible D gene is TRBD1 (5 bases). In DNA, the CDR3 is TGCGCCAGCAGCCTCTCCGGACATTCTAATGAAAAACTGTTTTTT. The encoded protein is CASSLSGHSNEKLFF.